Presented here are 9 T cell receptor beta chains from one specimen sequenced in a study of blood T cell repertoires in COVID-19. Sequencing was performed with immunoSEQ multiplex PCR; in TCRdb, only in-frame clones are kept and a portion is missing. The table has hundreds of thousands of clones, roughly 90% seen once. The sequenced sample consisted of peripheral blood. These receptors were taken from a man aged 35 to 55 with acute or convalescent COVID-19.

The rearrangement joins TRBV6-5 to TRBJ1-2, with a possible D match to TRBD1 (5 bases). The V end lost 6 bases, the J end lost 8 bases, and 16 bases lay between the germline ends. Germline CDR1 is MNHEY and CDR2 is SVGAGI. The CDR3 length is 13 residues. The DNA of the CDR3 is TGTGCCAGCAGCCGCGGGACTCCGGGGGGCTACACCTTC. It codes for CASSRGTPGGYTF.

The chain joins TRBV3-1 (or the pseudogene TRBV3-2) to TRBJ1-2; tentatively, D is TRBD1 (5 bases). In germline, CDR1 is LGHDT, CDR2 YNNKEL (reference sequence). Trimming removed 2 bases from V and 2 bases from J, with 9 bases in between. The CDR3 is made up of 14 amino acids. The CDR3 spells CASSQRQTNYGYTF. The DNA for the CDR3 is TGTGCCAGCAGCCAACGACAGACGAACTATGGCTACACCTTC.

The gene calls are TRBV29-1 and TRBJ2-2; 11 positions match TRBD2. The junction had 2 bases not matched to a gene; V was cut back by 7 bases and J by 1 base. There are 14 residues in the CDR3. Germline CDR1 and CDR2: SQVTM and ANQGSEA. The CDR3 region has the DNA TGCAGCGCCCTAGCGGGAGGGAACACCGGGGAGCTGTTTTTT. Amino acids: CSALAGGNTGELFF.

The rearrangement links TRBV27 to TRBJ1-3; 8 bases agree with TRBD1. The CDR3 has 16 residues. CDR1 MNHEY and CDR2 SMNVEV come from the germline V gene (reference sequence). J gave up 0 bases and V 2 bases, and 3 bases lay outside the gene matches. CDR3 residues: CASSLGQGYSGNTIYF. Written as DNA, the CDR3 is TGTGCCAGCAGTTTAGGACAGGGATACTCTGGAAACACCATATATTTT.

Here the CDR3 reads CASSKPLREYSNQPQHF. CDR3 DNA sequence: TGTGCCAGCAGTAAACCCTTGAGGGAGTATAGCAATCAGCCCCAGCATTTT. This chain joins TRBV6-2 or TRBV6-3 and TRBJ1-5, with D hard to call. The CDR3 covers 17 residues. The germline V gene has CDR1 MNHEY and CDR2 SVGEGT. The V end lost 5 bases, the J end lost 0 bases, and 17 bases lay between the germline ends.

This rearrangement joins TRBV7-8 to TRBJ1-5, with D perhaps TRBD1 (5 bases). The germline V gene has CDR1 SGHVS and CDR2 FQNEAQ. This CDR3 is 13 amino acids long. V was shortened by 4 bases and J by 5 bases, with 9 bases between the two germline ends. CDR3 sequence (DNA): TGTGCCAGCAGCTGGGGGGACTATCAGCCCCAGCATTTT. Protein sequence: CASSWGDYQPQHF.

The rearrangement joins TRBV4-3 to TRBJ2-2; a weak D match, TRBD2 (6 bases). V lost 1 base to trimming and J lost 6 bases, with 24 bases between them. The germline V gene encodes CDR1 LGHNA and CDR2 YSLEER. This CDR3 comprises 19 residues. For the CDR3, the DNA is TGCGCCAGCAGCCAAGCAACTCGGGGTGGGGCGGGGACCGCCGGGGAGCTGTTTTTT. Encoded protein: CASSQATRGGAGTAGELFF.

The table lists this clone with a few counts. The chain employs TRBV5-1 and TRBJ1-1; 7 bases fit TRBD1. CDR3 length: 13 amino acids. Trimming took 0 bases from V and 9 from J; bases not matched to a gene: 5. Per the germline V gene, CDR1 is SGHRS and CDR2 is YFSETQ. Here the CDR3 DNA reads TGCGCCAGCAGCTTGGAAGACAGGGATCAAGCTTTCTTT. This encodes CASSLEDRDQAFF.

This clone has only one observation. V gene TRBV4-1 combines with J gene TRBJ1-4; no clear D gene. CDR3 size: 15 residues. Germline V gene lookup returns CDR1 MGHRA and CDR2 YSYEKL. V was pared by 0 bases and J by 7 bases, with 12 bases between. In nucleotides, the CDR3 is TGCGCCAGCAGCCAAGATGGGGAGGGTTTTGAAAAACTGTTTTTT. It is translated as CASSQDGEGFEKLFF.